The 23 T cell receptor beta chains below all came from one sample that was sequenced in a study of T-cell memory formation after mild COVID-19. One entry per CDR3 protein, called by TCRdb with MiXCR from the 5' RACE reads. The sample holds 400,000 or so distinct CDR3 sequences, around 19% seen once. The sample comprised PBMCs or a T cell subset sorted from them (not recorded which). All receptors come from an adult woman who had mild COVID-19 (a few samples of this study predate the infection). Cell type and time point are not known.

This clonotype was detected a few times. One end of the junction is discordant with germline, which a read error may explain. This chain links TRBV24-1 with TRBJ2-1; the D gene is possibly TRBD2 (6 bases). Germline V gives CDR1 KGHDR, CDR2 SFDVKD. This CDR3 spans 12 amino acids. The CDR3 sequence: CATSGGYSEQFF. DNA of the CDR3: TGTGCCACCAGCGGGGGATACAGTGAGCAGTTCTTC.

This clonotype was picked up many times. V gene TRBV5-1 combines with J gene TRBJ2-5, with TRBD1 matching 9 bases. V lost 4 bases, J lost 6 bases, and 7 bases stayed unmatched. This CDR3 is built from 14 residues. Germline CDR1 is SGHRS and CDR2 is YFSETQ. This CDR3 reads CASSQDRGHKTQYF. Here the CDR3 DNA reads TGCGCCAGCAGCCAGGACAGGGGTCATAAGACCCAGTACTTC.

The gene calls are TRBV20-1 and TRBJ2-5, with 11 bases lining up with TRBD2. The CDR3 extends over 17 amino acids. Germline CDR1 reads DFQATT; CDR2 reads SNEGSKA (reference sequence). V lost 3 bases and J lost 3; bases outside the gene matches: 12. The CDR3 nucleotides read TGCAGTGCTAGGGGACTCGGGACTAGCGGCCAAAAAGAGACCCAGTACTTC. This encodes CSARGLGTSGQKETQYF.

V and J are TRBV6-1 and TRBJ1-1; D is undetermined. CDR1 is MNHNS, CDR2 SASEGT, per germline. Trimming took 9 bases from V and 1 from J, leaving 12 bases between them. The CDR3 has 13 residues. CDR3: CASLRGENTEAFF. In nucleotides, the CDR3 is TGTGCCAGTCTCCGGGGAGAGAACACTGAAGCTTTCTTT.

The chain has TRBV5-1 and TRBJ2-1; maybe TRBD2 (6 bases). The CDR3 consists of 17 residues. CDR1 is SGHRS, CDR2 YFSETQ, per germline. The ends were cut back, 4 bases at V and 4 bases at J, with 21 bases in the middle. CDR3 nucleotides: TGCGCCAGCAGCAGAAACAGATGGGGGGAAGAATACAATGAGCAGTTCTTC. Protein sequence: CASSRNRWGEEYNEQFF.

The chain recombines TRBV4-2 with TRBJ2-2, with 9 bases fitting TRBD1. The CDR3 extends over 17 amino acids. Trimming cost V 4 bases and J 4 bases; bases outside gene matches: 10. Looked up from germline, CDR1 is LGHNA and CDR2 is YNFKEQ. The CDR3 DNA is TGTGCCAGCAGCCTTCCGGGACAGGGTTCCCCCACCGGGGAGCTGTTTTTT. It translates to CASSLPGQGSPTGELFF.

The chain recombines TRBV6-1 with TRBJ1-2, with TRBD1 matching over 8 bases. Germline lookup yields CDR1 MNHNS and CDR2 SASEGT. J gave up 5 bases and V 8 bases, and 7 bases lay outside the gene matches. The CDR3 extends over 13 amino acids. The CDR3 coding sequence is TGTGCCAGCGACGACAGGGGAGGGTATGGCTACACCTTC. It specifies CASDDRGGYGYTF.

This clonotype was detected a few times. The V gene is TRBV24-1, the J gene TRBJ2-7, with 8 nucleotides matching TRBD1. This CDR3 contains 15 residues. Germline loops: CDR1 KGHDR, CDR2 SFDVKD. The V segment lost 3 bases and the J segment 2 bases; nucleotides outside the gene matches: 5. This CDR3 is CATSDPGTGPYEQYF. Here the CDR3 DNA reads TGTGCCACCAGTGATCCAGGGACAGGACCCTACGAGCAGTACTTC.

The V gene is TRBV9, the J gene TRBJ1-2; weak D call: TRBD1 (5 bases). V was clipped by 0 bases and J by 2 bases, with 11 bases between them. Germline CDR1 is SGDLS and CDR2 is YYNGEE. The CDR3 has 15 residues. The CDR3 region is CASSVAPGRNYGYTF. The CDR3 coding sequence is TGTGCCAGCAGCGTAGCCCCGGGACGGAACTATGGCTACACCTTC.

The CDR3 DNA sequence: TGCGCCAGCAGCTCTCCACCGCGTACTGAAGCTTTCTTT. Its translation: CASSSPPRTEAFF. The chain has TRBV5-1 and TRBJ1-1; D unclear. CDR3 length: 13 residues. V was cut by 3 bases and J by 5 bases, with 11 bases left in between. Germline loops: CDR1 SGHRS, CDR2 YFSETQ.

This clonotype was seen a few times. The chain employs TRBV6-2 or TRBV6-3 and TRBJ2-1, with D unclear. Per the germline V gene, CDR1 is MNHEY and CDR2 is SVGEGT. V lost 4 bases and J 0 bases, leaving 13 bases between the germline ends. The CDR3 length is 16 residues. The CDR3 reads CASSFIGDTSYNEQFF. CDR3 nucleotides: TGTGCCAGCAGTTTCATCGGCGATACCTCCTACAATGAGCAGTTCTTC.

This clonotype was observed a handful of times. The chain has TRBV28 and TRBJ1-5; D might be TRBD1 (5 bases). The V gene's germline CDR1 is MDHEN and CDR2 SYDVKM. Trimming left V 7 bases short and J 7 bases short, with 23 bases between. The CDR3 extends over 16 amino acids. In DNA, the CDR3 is TGTGCCAGCACCTCCCCAGGGACCGACCGGTGGCAGCCCCAGCATTTT. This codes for CASTSPGTDRWQPQHF. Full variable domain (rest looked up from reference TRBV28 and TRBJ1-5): DVKVTQSSRYLVKRTGEKVFLECVQDMDHENMFWYRQDPGLGLRLIYFSYDVKMKEKGDIPEGYSVSREKKERFSLILESASTNQTSMYLCASTSPGTDRWQPQHFGDGTRLSIL.

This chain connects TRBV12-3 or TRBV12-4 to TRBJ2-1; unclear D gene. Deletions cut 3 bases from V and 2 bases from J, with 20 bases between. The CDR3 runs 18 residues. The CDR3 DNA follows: TGTGCCAGCAGTTTTGACTGGGGTGTTGCGGAAACCTACAATGAGCAGTTCTTC. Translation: CASSFDWGVAETYNEQFF.

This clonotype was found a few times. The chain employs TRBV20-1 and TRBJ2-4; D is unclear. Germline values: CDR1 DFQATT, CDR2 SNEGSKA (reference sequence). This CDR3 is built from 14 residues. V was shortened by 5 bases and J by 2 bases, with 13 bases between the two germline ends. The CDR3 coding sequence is TGCAGTGCTCCCCTAGGCCCGCCCAAAAACATTCAGTACTTC. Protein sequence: CSAPLGPPKNIQYF.

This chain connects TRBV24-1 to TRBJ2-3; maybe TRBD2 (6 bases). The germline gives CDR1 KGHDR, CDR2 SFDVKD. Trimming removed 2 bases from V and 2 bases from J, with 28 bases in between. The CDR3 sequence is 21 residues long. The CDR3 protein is CATSDWTGSDLRGKNTDTQYF. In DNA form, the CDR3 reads TGTGCCACCAGTGATTGGACGGGGAGCGACTTGCGGGGAAAGAACACAGATACGCAGTATTTT.

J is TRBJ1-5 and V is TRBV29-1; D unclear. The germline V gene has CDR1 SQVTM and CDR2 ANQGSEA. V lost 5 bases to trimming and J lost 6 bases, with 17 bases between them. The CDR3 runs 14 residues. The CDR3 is CSVQVSGLRQPQHF. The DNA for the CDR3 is TGCAGCGTTCAGGTGTCGGGGTTACGTCAGCCCCAGCATTTT. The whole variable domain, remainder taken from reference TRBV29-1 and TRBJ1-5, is SAVISQKPSRDICQRGTSLTIQCQVDSQVTMMFWYRQQPGQSLTLIATANQGSEATYESGFVIDKFPISRPNLTFSTLTVSNMSPEDSSIYLCSVQVSGLRQPQHFGDGTRLSIL.

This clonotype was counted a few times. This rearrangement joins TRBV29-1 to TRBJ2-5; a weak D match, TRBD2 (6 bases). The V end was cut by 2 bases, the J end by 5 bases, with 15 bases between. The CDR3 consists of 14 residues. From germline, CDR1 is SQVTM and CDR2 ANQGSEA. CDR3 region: CSVEKGLRFETQYF. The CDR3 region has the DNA TGCAGCGTTGAAAAGGGACTTCGCTTCGAGACCCAGTACTTC.

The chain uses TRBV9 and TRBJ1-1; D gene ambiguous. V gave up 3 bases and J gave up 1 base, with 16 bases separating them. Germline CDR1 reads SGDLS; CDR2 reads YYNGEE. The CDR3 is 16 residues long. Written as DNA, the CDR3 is TGTGCCAGCAGCGCAGTTAAGGGAGGCGGGAACACTGAAGCTTTCTTT. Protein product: CASSAVKGGGNTEAFF. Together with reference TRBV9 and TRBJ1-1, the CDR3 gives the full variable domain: DSGVTQTPKHLITATGQRVTLRCSPRSGDLSVYWYQQSLDQGLQFLIQYYNGEERAKGNILERFSAQQFPDLHSELNLSSLELGDSALYFCASSAVKGGGNTEAFFGQGTRLTVV.

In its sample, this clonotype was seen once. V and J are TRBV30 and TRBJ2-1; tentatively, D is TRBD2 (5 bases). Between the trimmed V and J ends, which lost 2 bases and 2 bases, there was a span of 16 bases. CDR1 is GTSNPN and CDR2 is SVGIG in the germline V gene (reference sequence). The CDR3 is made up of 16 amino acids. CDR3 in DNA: TGTGCCTGGAGTCCATTGAGGGATTTCCCCTACAATGAGCAGTTCTTC. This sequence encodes CAWSPLRDFPYNEQFF.

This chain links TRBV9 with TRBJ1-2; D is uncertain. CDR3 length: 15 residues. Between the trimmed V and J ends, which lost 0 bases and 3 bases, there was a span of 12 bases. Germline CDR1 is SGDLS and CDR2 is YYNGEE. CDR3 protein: CASSVGTVKDYGYTF. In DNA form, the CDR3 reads TGTGCCAGCAGCGTAGGAACAGTTAAGGACTATGGCTACACCTTC.

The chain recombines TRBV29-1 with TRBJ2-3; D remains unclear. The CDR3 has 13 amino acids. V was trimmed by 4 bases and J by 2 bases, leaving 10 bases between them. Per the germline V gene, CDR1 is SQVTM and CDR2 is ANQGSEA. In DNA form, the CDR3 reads TGCAGCGTTGGGTTTGGGTACACAGATACGCAGTATTTT. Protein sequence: CSVGFGYTDTQYF.

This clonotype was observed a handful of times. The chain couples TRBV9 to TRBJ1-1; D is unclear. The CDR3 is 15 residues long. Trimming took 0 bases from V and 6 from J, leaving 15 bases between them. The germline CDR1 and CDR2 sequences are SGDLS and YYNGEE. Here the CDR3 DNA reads TGTGCCAGCAGCGTAGCACCGGGGTCCGGGGCTGAAGCTTTCTTT. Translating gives CASSVAPGSGAEAFF.

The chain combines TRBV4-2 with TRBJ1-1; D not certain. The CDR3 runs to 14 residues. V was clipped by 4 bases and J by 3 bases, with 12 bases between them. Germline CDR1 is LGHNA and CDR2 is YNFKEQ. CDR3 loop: CASSPDLRDTEAFF. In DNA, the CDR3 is TGTGCCAGCAGCCCGGACCTCCGGGACACTGAAGCTTTCTTT.